Each of the 11 T cell receptor beta chains below was sequenced from the same sample in a study of tumor and adjacent non-tumor tissue in lung cancer. The template was RNA from unsorted bulk tissue. A modified ARM-PCR protocol with three rounds of nested PCR amplified TCRbeta. TCRdb ran MiXCR on the multiplex PCR reads and lists one entry per CDR3 protein. The sample lists over 110,000 distinct CDR3 sequences, approximately 66% occurring once. What was sequenced was lung tumor tissue. The receptors shown here come from a man aged 55 to 70 with small cell lung cancer.

In its sample, this clonotype was seen a few times. J is TRBJ2-1 and V is TRBV12-3 or TRBV12-4, with TRBD1 identical over 9 bases. Trimming at V came to 6 bases and at J to 9 bases, leaving 12 bases not matched to a gene. The CDR3 runs to 15 residues. This chain's CDR3 is CASSFGTGYSSEQFF. As DNA, the CDR3 is TGTGCCAGCAGCTTCGGGACAGGGTATAGTAGTGAGCAGTTCTTC.

The chain employs TRBV25-1 and TRBJ1-2; D is unclear. The germline V gene has CDR1 MGHDK and CDR2 SYGVNS. The ends were cut back, 9 bases at V and 0 bases at J, with 17 bases in the middle. The CDR3 has 15 amino acids. The CDR3 bases are TGTGCCAGTGAAGCCGGACCCAAAACTAACTATGGCTACACCTTC. As protein: CASEAGPKTNYGYTF.

This clonotype showed up just once. The J gene is TRBJ2-1, the V gene TRBV11-3, with D possibly matching TRBD1 (6 bases). Germline CDR1 is SGHNT and CDR2 is YENEEA. There are 14 residues in the CDR3. The ends were cut back, 5 bases at V and 16 bases at J, with 24 bases in the middle. The CDR3 DNA follows: TGTGCCAGCAGCCACTCCAGGGGCCTGGCTGAACAATTCTTC. Its translation: CASSHSRGLAEQFF. The complete variable domain, with remaining parts taken from reference TRBV11-3 and TRBJ2-1, reads EAGVVQSPRYKIIEKKQPVAFWCNPISGHNTLYWYLQNLGQGPELLIRYENEEAVDDSQLPKDRFSAERLKGVDSTLKIQPAELGDSAVYLCASSHSRGLAEQFFGPGTRLTVL.

The sample holds a few counts of this clonotype. At one end the junction does not follow the germline gene, possibly because of a read error. This chain uses TRBV20-1 with TRBJ1-2; D uncertain. The CDR3 covers 15 residues. From germline, CDR1 is DFQATT and CDR2 SNEGSKA (reference sequence). This CDR3 is CGARASRSRIHGYTF. CDR3 bases: TGCGGTGCTAGAGCCTCCCGGTCCAGGATCCATGGCTACACCTTC.

This chain joins TRBV6-5 and TRBJ1-3; D gene uncertain. This CDR3 spans 16 amino acids. Germline assignment: CDR1 MNHEY and CDR2 SVGAGI. Trimming took 0 bases from V and 3 from J, leaving 12 bases between them. The CDR3 loop is CASSYSNRAYGNTIYF. In DNA, the CDR3 is TGTGCCAGCAGTTACTCGAATAGGGCGTATGGAAACACCATATATTTT.

In this sample, this clonotype turned up a few times. The junction does not match germline at one end; this may be a read error. V is TRBV5-6 and J is TRBJ2-1; 8 bases are shared with TRBD1. Germline assignment: CDR1 SGHDT and CDR2 YYEEEE. This CDR3 region has 16 residues. CDR3 in amino acids: CVSGLGGRGLYNEQFF. The CDR3 bases are TGTGTCAGCGGCTTGGGGGGCAGGGGGCTCTACAATGAGCAGTTCTTC. Full variable domain (rest looked up from reference TRBV5-6 and TRBJ2-1): DAGVTQSPTHLIKTRGQQVTLRCSPKSGHDTVSWYQQALGQGPQFIFQYYEEEERQRGNFPDRFSGHQFPNYSSELNVNALLLGDSALYLCVSGLGGRGLYNEQFFGPGTRLTVL.

About this clonotype: Since a much larger clone is just one base distant, this may be a read error. In DNA form, the CDR3 reads TGCAGTGCTAGCCGGGCAGGGGTCGGAACAGATACGCAGTATTTT. Its translation is CSASRAGVGTDTQYF. V gene TRBV20-1 combines with J gene TRBJ2-3; tentatively, D is TRBD1 (6 bases). V lost 3 bases to trimming and J lost 3 bases, with 16 bases between them. The germline CDR1 and CDR2 sequences are DFQATT and SNEGSKA (reference sequence). The CDR3 loop spans 15 amino acids.

This CDR3 reads CASSFLGNEQFF. CDR3 DNA sequence: TGTGCCAGCAGCTTCCTAGGGAATGAGCAGTTCTTC. The chain joins TRBV5-5 to TRBJ2-1; D gene ambiguous. Trimming stripped 2 bases from V and 7 bases from J, with 7 bases between. Germline-derived CDR1 and CDR2 are SGHKS and YYEKEE (reference sequence). The CDR3 extends over 12 amino acids.

Concerning this clonotype: Relative to the germline gene, one junction end is altered; a read error may explain this. The V and J genes are TRBV4-1 and TRBJ2-5, with D perhaps given as TRBD1 or TRBD2 (5 bases each). The CDR3 has 16 amino acids. Germline lookup yields CDR1 MGHRA and CDR2 YSYEKL. CDR3 in amino acids: CASNQENGRWGETQYF. DNA of the CDR3: TGCGCCAGCAACCAAGAAAACGGCCGGTGGGGGGAGACCCAGTACTTC.

This clonotype has a handful of counts. One base away lies a much larger clone, so this may be a sequencing read error. The V call is TRBV11-2, the J call TRBJ1-5; no definite D call. The CDR3 is 13 residues long. V lost 5 bases to trimming and J lost 1 base, with 6 bases between them. Germline V gene sequence: CDR1 SGHAT, CDR2 FQNNGV. The CDR3 nucleotides are TGTGCCAGCAGCAGGGTAAGCAATCAGCCCCAGCATTTT. It codes for CASSRVSNQPQHF.

The chain is built from TRBV20-1 and TRBJ2-6; D might be TRBD1 (6 bases). V lost 6 bases, J lost 16 bases, and 25 bases lay in between. Germline V gives CDR1 DFQATT, CDR2 SNEGSKA (reference sequence). The CDR3 is made up of 14 amino acids. The chain's CDR3 is CSAQGQYSITRLTF. CDR3 DNA: TGCAGTGCCCAAGGACAGTACTCCATTACGCGACTGACTTTC.